This entry lists 16 T cell receptor beta chains sequenced from one sample in a study of immune evolution from preneoplasia to lung adenocarcinoma. Clones were sequenced by immunoSEQ multiplex PCR, and TCRdb holds only the in-frame ones, with some missing. The profile shows around 5,700 clones, approximately 80% of them singletons. The sequenced sample was FFPE lung adenocarcinoma in situ tissue. The receptors derive from an older donor with lung adenocarcinoma.

This clone has more than one count but fewer than ten. This chain links TRBV28 with TRBJ2-5; 12 bases are a match to TRBD1. There are 14 residues in the CDR3. V lost 6 bases to trimming and J lost 4 bases; unmatched junction nucleotides: 3. Looked up from germline, CDR1 is MDHEN and CDR2 is SYDVKM. In DNA, the CDR3 is TGTGCCAGCAGGCGGGACAGGGGGCGAGAGACCCAGTACTTC. This translates into CASRRDRGRETQYF. Looking up the rest from reference TRBV28 and TRBJ2-5 gives the full variable domain: DVKVTQSSRYLVKRTGEKVFLECVQDMDHENMFWYRQDPGLGLRLIYFSYDVKMKEKGDIPEGYSVSREKKERFSLILESASTNQTSMYLCASRRDRGRETQYFGPGTRLLVL.

This sequence joins TRBV11-3 and TRBJ2-5, with D perhaps matching TRBD1 (5 bases). The CDR3 contains 12 residues. CDR1 and CDR2 from the germline V gene are SGHNT and YENEEA. Trimming stripped 3 bases from V and 11 bases from J, with 13 bases between. The CDR3: CASSFLTEEQYF. CDR3 nucleotides: TGTGCCAGCAGCTTCCTGACAGAAGAGCAGTACTTC.

As for this clone: Additional DNA sequences in this sample encode the identical CDR3. The chain combines TRBV5-6 with TRBJ1-2; a possible D gene is TRBD1 (5 bases). Looked up from germline, CDR1 is SGHDT and CDR2 is YYEEEE. The V end was cut by 0 bases, the J end by 4 bases, with 7 bases between. CDR3 length: 13 amino acids. As DNA, the CDR3 is TGTGCCAGCAGCTTGGGCGACAGCTATGGCTACACCTTC. Its protein is CASSLGDSYGYTF.

The chain couples TRBV29-1 to TRBJ1-1, with TRBD1 as a possible D gene (5 bases). The V end was cut by 4 bases, the J end by 10 bases, with 16 bases between. CDR1 and CDR2 (germline): SQVTM, ANQGSEA. This CDR3 contains 12 residues. The chain's CDR3 is CSVGSAGNRAFF. DNA for the CDR3: TGCAGCGTTGGTAGTGCAGGGAATCGAGCTTTCTTT.

The chain recombines TRBV28 with TRBJ2-3, with D tentatively TRBD2 (7 bases). The CDR3 sequence is 17 residues long. Germline V lookup: CDR1 MDHEN, CDR2 SYDVKM. V was cut by 3 bases and J by 3 bases, with 19 bases left in between. Here the CDR3 reads CASSFPGASGLTDTQYF. For the CDR3, the DNA is TGTGCCAGCAGTTTCCCAGGGGCTAGCGGCCTTACAGATACGCAGTATTTT. The full variable domain, in which reference TRBV28 and TRBJ2-3 provide the parts outside the CDR3, is DVKVTQSSRYLVKRTGEKVFLECVQDMDHENMFWYRQDPGLGLRLIYFSYDVKMKEKGDIPEGYSVSREKKERFSLILESASTNQTSMYLCASSFPGASGLTDTQYFGPGTRLTVL.

This chain uses TRBV2 with TRBJ2-5; a weak D match, TRBD2 (5 bases). This CDR3 spans 13 amino acids. The V end lost 6 bases, the J end lost 5 bases, and 13 bases lay between the germline ends. Germline V gene data show CDR1 as SNHLY and CDR2 as FYNNEI. CDR3 in amino acids: CASSLLREETQYF. The CDR3 coding sequence is TGTGCCAGCAGCCTCCTGAGGGAGGAGACCCAGTACTTC.

The J gene is TRBJ1-1, the V gene TRBV4-1, with D tentatively TRBD1 (5 bases). Per the germline V gene, CDR1 is MGHRA and CDR2 is YSYEKL. Trimming removed 0 bases at V and 7 bases at J, with 15 bases between. The CDR3 has 15 amino acids. The CDR3 spells CASSQDNLGQYEAFF. In DNA, the CDR3 is TGCGCCAGCAGCCAAGATAATTTGGGGCAGTATGAAGCTTTCTTT.

The chain uses TRBV5-4 and TRBJ2-7; 7 nucleotides agree with TRBD2. Trimming took 2 bases from V and 5 from J; bases not matched to a gene: 13. The V gene's germline CDR1 is SGHNT and CDR2 YYREEE (reference sequence). The CDR3 runs to 16 residues. The CDR3 region has the DNA TGTGCCAGCAGCTTCAGGAGTGGGCGGGGGAGGCACGAGCAGTACTTC. Encoded protein: CASSFRSGRGRHEQYF.

The chain is built from TRBV5-1 and TRBJ2-7; D possibly matches TRBD1 or TRBD2 (5 bases each). Germline lookup yields CDR1 SGHRS and CDR2 YFSETQ. This CDR3 spans 15 amino acids. V lost 0 bases to trimming and J lost 4 bases, with 14 bases between them. The CDR3 DNA is TGCGCCAGCAGCTTGGAGCCGGGGCGAAGTTACGAGCAGTACTTC. Encoded protein: CASSLEPGRSYEQYF.

V is TRBV19 and J is TRBJ2-7; D is possibly TRBD2 (6 bases). Germline CDR1 and CDR2: LNHDA and SQIVND (reference sequence). This CDR3 contains 11 residues. Trimming shortened V by 8 bases and J by 3 bases, and 8 bases separated the two germline ends. The CDR3 coding sequence is TGTGCCAGTGGGGGGTACTACGAGCAGTACTTC. This gives the protein CASGGYYEQYF.

This clone was seen a few times. V usage is TRBV14 and J usage is TRBJ2-2; 7 bases are shared with TRBD2. The germline V gene has CDR1 SGHDN and CDR2 FVKESK. Losses at the gene ends were 5 bases for V and 4 bases for J; bases not matched to a gene: 7. This CDR3 spans 15 amino acids. CDR3 sequence (DNA): TGTGCCAGCAGCACACTAGCGCTCATCACCGGGGAGCTGTTTTTT. Its translation is CASSTLALITGELFF. Full variable domain (remainder filled in from reference TRBV14 and TRBJ2-2): EAGVTQFPSHSVIEKGQTVTLRCDPISGHDNLYWYRRVMGKEIKFLLHFVKESKQDESGMPNNRFLAERTGGTYSTLKVQPAELEDSGVYFCASSTLALITGELFFGEGSRLTVL.

Only one count was recorded for this clone. The chain recombines TRBV18 with TRBJ1-4; the D gene is possibly TRBD1 (5 bases). Germline V gene data show CDR1 as KGHSH and CDR2 as LQKENI. This CDR3 comprises 14 residues. Trimming pared 2 bases from V and 3 bases from J, leaving 7 bases between. As DNA, the CDR3 is TGTGCCAGCTCACCAGGAGGGGCTAATGAAAAACTGTTTTTT. Translating it yields CASSPGGANEKLFF.

This clone was found a few times. The chain employs TRBV9 and TRBJ2-1; possibly TRBD1 for D (6 bases). Germline V gene data show CDR1 as SGDLS and CDR2 as YYNGEE. Deletions cut 3 bases from V and 1 base from J, with 11 bases between. This CDR3 comprises 15 residues. CDR3 protein: CASSAQGNSYNEQFF. The CDR3 nucleotides read TGTGCCAGCAGCGCTCAGGGGAATTCCTACAATGAGCAGTTCTTC.

This clone was seen only once. V is TRBV5-1 and J is TRBJ2-1; 11 bases are shared with TRBD2. V was pared by 6 bases and J by 5 bases, with 7 bases of the junction left unmatched. Germline V gene sequence: CDR1 SGHRS, CDR2 YFSETQ. The CDR3 totals 15 residues. CDR3 coding DNA: TGCGCCAGCAACCTGGCTAGCGGGGGGCACAATGAGCAGTTCTTC. As protein: CASNLASGGHNEQFF.

The gene calls are TRBV10-3 and TRBJ1-3, with no clear D. This CDR3 spans 13 amino acids. Germline assignment: CDR1 ENHRY and CDR2 SYGVKD. The germline V and J ends were trimmed by 4 bases and 0 bases, with 4 bases remaining between them. The CDR3 protein is CAISGSSGNTIYF. As DNA, the CDR3 is TGTGCCATCAGTGGCAGCTCTGGAAACACCATATATTTT.

J is TRBJ2-5 and V is TRBV2; TRBD1 matches at 7 bases. V lost 9 bases and J lost 5; bases outside the gene matches: 6. Germline-derived CDR1 and CDR2 are SNHLY and FYNNEI. The length of the CDR3 is 12 residues. The CDR3 bases are TGTGCCAGTTCGACAGGGATCGAGACCCAGTACTTC. Residues: CASSTGIETQYF.